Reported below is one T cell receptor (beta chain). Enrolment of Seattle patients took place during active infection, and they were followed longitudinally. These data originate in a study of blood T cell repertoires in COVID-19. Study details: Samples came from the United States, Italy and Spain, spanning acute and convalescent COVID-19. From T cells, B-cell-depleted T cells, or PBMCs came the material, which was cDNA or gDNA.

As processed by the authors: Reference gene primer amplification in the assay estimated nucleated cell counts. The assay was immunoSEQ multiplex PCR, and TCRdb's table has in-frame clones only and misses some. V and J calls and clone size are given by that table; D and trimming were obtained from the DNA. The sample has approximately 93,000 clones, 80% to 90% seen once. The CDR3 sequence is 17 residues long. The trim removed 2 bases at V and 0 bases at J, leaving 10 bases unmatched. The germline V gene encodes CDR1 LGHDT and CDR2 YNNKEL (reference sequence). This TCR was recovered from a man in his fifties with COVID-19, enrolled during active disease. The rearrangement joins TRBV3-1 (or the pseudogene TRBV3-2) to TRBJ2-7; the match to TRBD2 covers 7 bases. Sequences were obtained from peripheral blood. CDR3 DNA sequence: TGTGCCAGCAGCCAAAGCCTGGGGGGGGAAAGCTCCTACGAGCAGTACTTC. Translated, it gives CASSQSLGGESSYEQYF.